This T cell receptor (beta chain) derives from a study of cytomegalovirus exposure and HLA in healthy donors. Study observations and caveats: For most TCR beta V segments, an earlier analysis put the productive rate at about 90% or about 30% of the time.

Concerning this clone itself: As yet, its antigen is unknown.

Per the germline V gene, CDR1 is SGHVS and CDR2 is FQNEAQ. This CDR3 is 14 amino acids long. V lost 5 bases to trimming and J lost 8 bases; unmatched junction nucleotides: 7. The PCR was carried out with 60 Vbeta primers and 13 Jbeta primers. Clones were read by immunoSEQ multiplex PCR, and TCRdb kept only the in-frame ones, dropping some. The sample lists roughly 120,000 clones; around 79% were seen once. The receptor's source is a woman in her forties in good health and CMV-seropositive. The rearrangement uses TRBV7-8 and TRBJ1-4, with TRBD1 matching 8 bases. Material: PBMCs. Here the CDR3 reads CASSGRTGNEKLFF. The DNA of the CDR3 is TGTGCCAGCAGCGGCAGGACAGGGAACGAAAAACTGTTTTTT.